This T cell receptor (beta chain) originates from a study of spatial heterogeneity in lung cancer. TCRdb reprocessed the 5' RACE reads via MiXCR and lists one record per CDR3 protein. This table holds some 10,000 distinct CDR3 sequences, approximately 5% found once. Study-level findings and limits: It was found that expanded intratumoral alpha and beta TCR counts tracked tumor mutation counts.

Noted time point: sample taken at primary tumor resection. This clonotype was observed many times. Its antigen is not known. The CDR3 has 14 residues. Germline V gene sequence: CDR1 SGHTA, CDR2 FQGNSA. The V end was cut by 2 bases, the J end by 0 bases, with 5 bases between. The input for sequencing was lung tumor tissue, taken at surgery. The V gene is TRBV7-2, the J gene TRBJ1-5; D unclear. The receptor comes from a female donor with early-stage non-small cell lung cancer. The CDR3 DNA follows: TGTGCCAGCAGCTTATGGAATAGCAATCAGCCCCAGCATTTT. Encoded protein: CASSLWNSNQPQHF.